Shown below are 28 T cell receptor beta chains from a single sample sequenced in a study of T-cell reconstitution after alpha-beta-depleted transplantation in children. The authors prepared the TCRbeta library with unique molecular identifiers. TCRdb reprocessed the PCR reads with MiXCR, giving one entry per CDR3 protein. In the table there are about 350,000 distinct CDR3 sequences, 15% to 20% of which are singletons. The sample in question was PBMCs, mostly from graft donor cells, obtained 360 days after TCRalphabeta/CD19-depleted stem cell transplant. The receptors shown here come from a male patient between 2 and 9 years old who had a stem cell transplant for acute lymphoblastic leukemia, so the T cells may come from the graft donor.

This clonotype was observed a handful of times. This chain connects TRBV20-1 to TRBJ2-7, with 8 positions matching TRBD2. V lost 2 bases, J lost 5 bases, and 11 bases stayed unmatched. The germline V gene has CDR1 DFQATT and CDR2 SNEGSKA (reference sequence). CDR3 length: 15 residues. The CDR3 bases are TGCAGTGCTAGACCACCCGGGACTAGTTTCAACGAGCAGTACTTC. Translated, it gives CSARPPGTSFNEQYF.

V and J are TRBV9 and TRBJ1-2, with D maybe TRBD1 (5 bases). Germline V gene sequence: CDR1 SGDLS, CDR2 YYNGEE. The CDR3 covers 15 residues. Trimming left V 3 bases short and J 5 bases short, with 17 bases between. CDR3 nucleotide sequence: TGTGCCAGCAGCGCCGCCCGGAGTAGGGGATATGGCTACACCTTC. Protein sequence: CASSAARSRGYGYTF.

This clonotype has at least ten counts. The chain links TRBV20-1 to TRBJ2-7; possible D gene TRBD1, 6 bases. V shed 3 bases and J shed 6 bases, with 18 bases lying between them. The CDR3 has 14 amino acids. Looked up from germline, CDR1 is DFQATT and CDR2 is SNEGSKA (reference sequence). The CDR3 nucleotides read TGCAGTGCTAGTAATACAGGGTTCCCACGCGAGCAGTACTTC. Translated: CSASNTGFPREQYF.

The V and J genes are TRBV24-1 and TRBJ2-7; TRBD1 aligns across 8 bases. The CDR3 loop spans 16 amino acids. Germline loops: CDR1 KGHDR, CDR2 SFDVKD. The V and J ends lost 4 bases and 1 base, in that order; junction bases with no gene match: 8. In DNA, the CDR3 is TGTGCCACCAGTGAATCTGACAGGGGAAGTTCCTACGAGCAGTACTTC. This translates into CATSESDRGSSYEQYF.

This clonotype was observed a few times. The V gene is TRBV7-2, the J gene TRBJ2-7, with D hard to call. The CDR3 totals 13 residues. Germline V gene data show CDR1 as SGHTA and CDR2 as FQGNSA. Trimming shortened V by 5 bases and J by 3 bases, and 11 bases separated the two germline ends. Written as DNA, the CDR3 is TGTGCCAGCAGCACCGGGTGGGGCTACGAGCAGTACTTC. Its translation: CASSTGWGYEQYF. Complete variable domain (other parts from reference TRBV7-2 and TRBJ2-7): GAGVSQSPSNKVTEKGKDVELRCDPISGHTALYWYRQSLGQGLEFLIYFQGNSAPDKSGLPSDRFSAERTGGSVSTLTIQRTQQEDSAVYLCASSTGWGYEQYFGPGTRLTVT.

In this sample, this clonotype turned up a few times. The CDR3 sequence is CASSYRNQPQHF. CDR3 DNA sequence: TGTGCCAGCAGTTACAGAAATCAGCCCCAGCATTTT. The chain recombines TRBV6-2 or TRBV6-3 with TRBJ1-5; D ambiguous. This CDR3 is built from 12 residues. Trimming shortened V by 2 bases and J by 4 bases, and 3 bases separated the two germline ends. Per the germline V gene, CDR1 is MNHEY and CDR2 is SVGEGT.

The chain recombines TRBV10-3 with TRBJ2-7; maybe TRBD1 (6 bases). The CDR3 loop spans 14 amino acids. CDR1 is ENHRY, CDR2 SYGVKD, per germline. V dropped 6 bases and J dropped 5 bases, with 17 bases sitting between them. CDR3 sequence reads: CAISRYRDRDEQYF. As DNA, the CDR3 is TGTGCCATCAGCCGATACAGGGATCGCGACGAGCAGTACTTC.

This clonotype came up a few times. The J gene is TRBJ2-3, the V gene TRBV20-1; TRBD2 matches 10 bases. The CDR3 contains 19 residues. Looked up from germline, CDR1 is DFQATT and CDR2 is SNEGSKA (reference sequence). Trimming removed 6 bases from V and 0 bases from J; junction bases left unmatched: 18. This chain's CDR3 is CSAVSSASGSTFSTDTQYF. CDR3 nucleotide sequence: TGCAGTGCCGTAAGCAGCGCTAGCGGGAGTACCTTTAGCACAGATACGCAGTATTTT.

This chain uses TRBV6-2 or TRBV6-3 with TRBJ2-7, with D perhaps TRBD1 or TRBD2 (5 bases each). Germline CDR1 reads MNHEY; CDR2 reads SVGEGT. V lost 6 bases, J lost 3 bases, and 15 bases lay in between. This CDR3 contains 14 residues. The CDR3 protein is CASSPPGGGYEQYF. Here the CDR3 DNA reads TGTGCCAGCAGCCCTCCGGGTGGGGGCTACGAGCAGTACTTC.

This clonotype has a count of ten or more. This chain connects TRBV5-1 to TRBJ2-7; tentative D call: TRBD2 (6 bases). Trimming took off 3 bases at V and 0 bases at J, with 13 bases between the two ends. The CDR3 totals 15 residues. Germline CDR1 and CDR2: SGHRS and YFSETQ. The CDR3 DNA sequence: TGCGCCAGCAGCTGGGGCGGGACTGTCTCCTACGAGCAGTACTTC. Encoded protein: CASSWGGTVSYEQYF.

The rearrangement joins TRBV4-1 to TRBJ2-1; 7 nucleotides match TRBD1. Per the germline V gene, CDR1 is MGHRA and CDR2 is YSYEKL. The V gene end was trimmed by 4 bases and the J gene end by 7 bases; junction bases not matched to a gene: 10. The CDR3 extends over 15 amino acids. CDR3 loop: CASSRGQAAPNEQFF. The CDR3 nucleotides read TGCGCCAGCAGCCGCGGACAGGCCGCTCCAAATGAGCAGTTCTTC.

This clonotype was counted at least ten times. The chain joins TRBV4-1 to TRBJ1-2; 8 positions agree with TRBD1. Germline V CDR1 and CDR2: MGHRA, YSYEKL. The length of the CDR3 is 19 residues. Unmatched junction bases numbered 13, after V lost 1 base and J lost 0 bases. CDR3: CASSQGPGTGVSSNYGYTF. CDR3 bases: TGCGCCAGCAGCCAAGGGCCTGGGACAGGAGTTTCTTCTAACTATGGCTACACCTTC.

This clonotype was detected a few times. This chain uses TRBV29-1 with TRBJ2-2; 7 nucleotides line up with TRBD2. The CDR3 extends over 17 amino acids. CDR1 is SQVTM, CDR2 ANQGSEA, per germline. With 1 base clipped from V and 0 bases from J, the junction kept 8 bases outside the gene matches. The CDR3 bases are TGCAGCGTTGAAGTAGGTAGCGGGCTCGCGAACACCGGGGAGCTGTTTTTT. Protein sequence: CSVEVGSGLANTGELFF.

The V gene is TRBV27, the J gene TRBJ2-1, with TRBD1 identical over 9 bases. Germline loops: CDR1 MNHEY, CDR2 SMNVEV (reference sequence). The CDR3 has 15 residues. Losses at the gene ends were 4 bases for V and 4 bases for J; bases not matched to a gene: 5. The CDR3 spells CASSSSGTGYNEQFF. The CDR3 DNA follows: TGTGCCAGCAGTTCCAGCGGGACAGGGTACAATGAGCAGTTCTTC.

This clonotype was seen only a few times. The chain couples TRBV27 to TRBJ2-5, with 9 bases identical to TRBD1. Trimming cost V 5 bases and J 0 bases; bases outside gene matches: 10. CDR1 is MNHEY and CDR2 is SMNVEV in the germline V gene (reference sequence). The CDR3 runs 17 residues. The CDR3: CASSRQGEGVYQETQYF. The CDR3 coding sequence is TGTGCCAGCAGTCGACAGGGGGAAGGCGTTTACCAAGAGACCCAGTACTTC.

As concerns this clonotype: Relative to the germline gene, one junction end is altered; a read error may explain this. The rearrangement links TRBV20-1 to TRBJ2-3; 14 positions match TRBD2. The CDR3 is 20 amino acids. Germline V lookup: CDR1 DFQATT, CDR2 SNEGSKA (reference sequence). DNA of the CDR3: TGCAGTGCTAGAGCGCTGGGACTAGCGGGAGAGCCGCCGAGCACAGATACGCAGTCTTTT. Residues: CSARALGLAGEPPSTDTQSF.

CDR3 sequence reads: CSVEDGLAGEATDTQYF. CDR3 bases: TGCAGCGTTGAAGATGGGCTAGCGGGAGAGGCCACAGATACGCAGTATTTT. This sequence joins TRBV29-1 and TRBJ2-3; TRBD2 agrees at 10 bases. This CDR3 contains 17 residues. Germline V gene lookup returns CDR1 SQVTM and CDR2 ANQGSEA. The junction had 8 bases not matched to a gene; V was cut back by 0 bases and J by 2 bases.

This clonotype was counted only a few times. V is TRBV20-1 and J is TRBJ2-3; 7 bases map to TRBD1. The CDR3 covers 16 residues. The trim removed 6 bases at V and 8 bases at J, leaving 20 bases unmatched. CDR1 is DFQATT and CDR2 is SNEGSKA in the germline V gene (reference sequence). The CDR3: CSALPDRVVLSGTQYF. The CDR3 region has the DNA TGCAGTGCCCTACCCGACAGGGTAGTCCTCTCGGGTACGCAGTATTTT.

The chain is built from TRBV5-1 and TRBJ2-7; 9 bases align to TRBD2. From germline, CDR1 is SGHRS and CDR2 YFSETQ. Germline trimming cut 4 bases from V and 2 bases from J; bases unmatched to any gene: 7. The CDR3 totals 15 residues. CDR3 DNA sequence: TGCGCCAGCAGCACCTCAGCGGGAGGAACCTACGAGCAGTACTTC. Translated, it gives CASSTSAGGTYEQYF.

This clonotype was picked up a small number of times. The chain combines TRBV9 with TRBJ2-5; TRBD1 is a possible D gene (5 bases). CDR3 length equals 14 residues. Germline V lookup: CDR1 SGDLS, CDR2 YYNGEE. Trimming took 4 bases from V and 7 from J, leaving 17 bases between them. Written as DNA, the CDR3 is TGTGCCAGCAGCCCCTCGCCGGAAAGGGGGACCCAGTACTTC. Translation gives CASSPSPERGTQYF. Full variable domain (remainder filled in from reference TRBV9 and TRBJ2-5): DSGVTQTPKHLITATGQRVTLRCSPRSGDLSVYWYQQSLDQGLQFLIQYYNGEERAKGNILERFSAQQFPDLHSELNLSSLELGDSALYFCASSPSPERGTQYFGPGTRLLVL.

The sample holds many counts of this clonotype. The V and J genes are TRBV10-3 and TRBJ2-7; TRBD2 is a possible D gene (5 bases). The V end was cut by 3 bases, the J end by 2 bases, with 14 bases between. There are 15 residues in the CDR3. Germline V gives CDR1 ENHRY, CDR2 SYGVKD. The CDR3 DNA follows: TGTGCCATCAGTGATGGGAGCGGTCTGACCTACGAGCAGTACTTC. It encodes CAISDGSGLTYEQYF.

This clonotype came up a few times. CDR3 coding DNA: TGTGCCACCAGTGCCCCTAGACCGGACGAAGAGACCCAGTACTTC. It encodes CATSAPRPDEETQYF. J is TRBJ2-5 and V is TRBV24-1; D remains unclear. V was pared by 5 bases and J by 3 bases, with 15 bases between. This CDR3 has 15 residues. CDR1 and CDR2 from the germline V gene are KGHDR and SFDVKD.

This clonotype was seen just once. The chain uses TRBV4-2 and TRBJ2-1, with 7 positions matching TRBD2. V was clipped by 0 bases and J by 7 bases; unmatched bases: 9. CDR1 LGHNA and CDR2 YNFKEQ come from the germline V gene. The CDR3 is made up of 16 amino acids. DNA of the CDR3: TGTGCCAGCAGCCAAGAAGGGGAGGGCCGAGGGAATGAGCAGTTCTTC. Protein product: CASSQEGEGRGNEQFF.

This clonotype was observed a handful of times. J is TRBJ2-2 and V is TRBV6-5, with 9 bases fitting TRBD2. The CDR3 has 15 amino acids. J gave up 4 bases and V 2 bases, and 2 bases lay outside the gene matches. Germline CDR1 is MNHEY and CDR2 is SVGAGI. This CDR3 reads CASSYGTSPTGELFF. The CDR3 bases are TGTGCCAGCAGTTACGGGACTAGCCCCACCGGGGAGCTGTTTTTT.

The CDR3 region is CASSTTSGSEETQYF. In nucleotides, the CDR3 is TGTGCCAGCAGCACCACTAGCGGGAGCGAAGAGACCCAGTACTTC. The rearrangement uses TRBV9 and TRBJ2-5; 11 bases align to TRBD2. Germline trimming cut 4 bases from V and 3 bases from J; bases unmatched to any gene: 5. The CDR3 has 15 residues. From germline, CDR1 is SGDLS and CDR2 YYNGEE. The variable domain in full, completed from reference TRBV9 and TRBJ2-5, reads DSGVTQTPKHLITATGQRVTLRCSPRSGDLSVYWYQQSLDQGLQFLIQYYNGEERAKGNILERFSAQQFPDLHSELNLSSLELGDSALYFCASSTTSGSEETQYFGPGTRLLVL.

V gene TRBV7-4 combines with J gene TRBJ2-5; D gene ambiguous. Germline CDR1 SGHVT, CDR2 SQSDAQ. The CDR3 has 15 amino acids. The V gene lost 1 base and the J gene lost 7 bases, with 16 bases spanning the gap. CDR3 protein: CASSLVAIPWRTQYF. The DNA of the CDR3 is TGTGCCAGCAGCTTAGTTGCGATCCCTTGGAGGACCCAGTACTTC.

The gene calls are TRBV30 and TRBJ1-6, with D possibly matching TRBD1 (5 bases). Germline values: CDR1 GTSNPN, CDR2 SVGIG (reference sequence). This CDR3 spans 18 amino acids. V lost 2 bases and J 8 bases, leaving 25 bases between the germline ends. This CDR3 reads CAWSLWDRKFGAYSPLHF. The CDR3 nucleotides read TGTGCCTGGAGTTTATGGGACCGAAAGTTCGGGGCATATTCACCCCTCCACTTT.

This sequence joins TRBV7-8 and TRBJ2-1; a weak D match, TRBD2 (6 bases). The CDR3 is made up of 19 amino acids. The V and J ends lost 5 bases and 4 bases respectively, with 27 bases between them. Germline V lookup: CDR1 SGHVS, CDR2 FQNEAQ. The DNA for the CDR3 is TGTGCCAGCAGCCTGGCGATGCGGGACTCCCCGAAGGGTTACAATGAGCAGTTCTTC. This sequence encodes CASSLAMRDSPKGYNEQFF.